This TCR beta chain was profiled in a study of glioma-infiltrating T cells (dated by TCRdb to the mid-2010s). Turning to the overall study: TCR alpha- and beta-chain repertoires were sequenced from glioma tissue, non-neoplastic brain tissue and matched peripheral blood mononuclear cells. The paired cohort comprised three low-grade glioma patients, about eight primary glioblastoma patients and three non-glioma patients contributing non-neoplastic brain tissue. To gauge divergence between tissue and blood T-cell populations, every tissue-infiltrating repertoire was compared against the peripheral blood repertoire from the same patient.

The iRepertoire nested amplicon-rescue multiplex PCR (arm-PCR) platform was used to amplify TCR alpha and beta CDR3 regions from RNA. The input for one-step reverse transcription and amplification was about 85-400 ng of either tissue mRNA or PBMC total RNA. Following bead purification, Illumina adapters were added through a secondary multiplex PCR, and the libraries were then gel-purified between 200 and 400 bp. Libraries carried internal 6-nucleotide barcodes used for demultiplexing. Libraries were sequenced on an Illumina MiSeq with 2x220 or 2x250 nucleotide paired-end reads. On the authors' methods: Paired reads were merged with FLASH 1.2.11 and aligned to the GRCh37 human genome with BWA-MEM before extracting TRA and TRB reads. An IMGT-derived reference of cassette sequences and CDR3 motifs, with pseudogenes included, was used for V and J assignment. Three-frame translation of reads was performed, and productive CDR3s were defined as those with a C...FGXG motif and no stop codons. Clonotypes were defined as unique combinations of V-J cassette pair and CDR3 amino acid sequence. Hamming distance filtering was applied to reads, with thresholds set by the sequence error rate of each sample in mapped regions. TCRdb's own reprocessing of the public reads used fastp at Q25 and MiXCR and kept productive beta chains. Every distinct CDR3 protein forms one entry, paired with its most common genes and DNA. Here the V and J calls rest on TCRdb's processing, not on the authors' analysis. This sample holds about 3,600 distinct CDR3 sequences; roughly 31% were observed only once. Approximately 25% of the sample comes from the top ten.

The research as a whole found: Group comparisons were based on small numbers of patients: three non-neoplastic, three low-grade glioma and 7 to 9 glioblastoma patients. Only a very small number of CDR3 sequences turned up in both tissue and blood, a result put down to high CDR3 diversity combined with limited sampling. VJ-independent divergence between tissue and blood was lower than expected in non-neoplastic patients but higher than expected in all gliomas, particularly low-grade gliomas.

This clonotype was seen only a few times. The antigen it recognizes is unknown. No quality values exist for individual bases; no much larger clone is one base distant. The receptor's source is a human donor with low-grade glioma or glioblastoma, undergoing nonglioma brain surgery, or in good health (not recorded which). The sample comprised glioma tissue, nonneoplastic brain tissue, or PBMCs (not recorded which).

The bases read TGTGCCAGCAGCCATGGCGGCCCGGGGGGGAAGAACACTGAAGCTTTCTTT. Its protein product is CASSHGGPGGKNTEAFF. This sequence uses TRBV4-2 and TRBJ1-1; TRBD1 is possibly the D segment (5 matching bases). The germline V gene supplies CDR1 LGHNA and CDR2 YNFKEQ. The CDR3 runs 17 residues from the cysteine to the phenylalanine. The read is trimmed to its CDR3 DNA, 51 bases read in frame from base 1. V is pared back by 3 bases and J by 1 base, with 18 bases lying between the germline termini.